A selection of T cell receptor beta chains follows, all from one sample in a study of T-cell reconstitution after alpha-beta-depleted transplantation in children. Each CDR3 protein gets one entry after TCRdb re-called the PCR reads with MiXCR. The table records 600,000 or so distinct CDR3 sequences, under 30% of them present only once. The input for sequencing was PBMCs, mostly from graft donor cells, taken 360 days after TCRalphabeta/CD19-depleted stem cell transplant. Receptors were obtained from a boy in the first two years of life who had a stem cell transplant for acute myeloid leukemia, so the T cells may come from the graft donor. Both conserved end residues are part of each CDR3. The order of the fields is D gene, V gene, CDR3 protein. A D gene is named only where the DNA matches it firmly.

TRBD1 | TRBV28 | CASKGQGTWDQETQYF
NA | TRBV29-1 | CSVDKVGEFNEQFF
NA | TRBV29-1 | CSARSGTSGNTIYF
TRBD1 | TRBV4-3 | CASSRRLGQVETQYF
NA | TRBV4-3 | CASSHFRDISYEQYF
NA | TRBV6-1 | CASSIKWQGNTEAFF
TRBD2 | TRBV12-3/TRBV12-4 | CASRTSGGVLNEQFF
TRBD2 | TRBV5-4 | CASSLEGGVETQYF
TRBD1 | TRBV20-1 | CSARNYQGVGWNIQYF
NA | TRBV2 | CASSKRGLAASSYNEQFF
NA | TRBV5-1 | CASSLVEMRYGYTF
NA | TRBV27 | CASSLAKPYNEQFF
NA | TRBV4-1 | CASSQGALGGGQPQHF
NA | TRBV6-5 | CASSSQGTGYGYTF
TRBD1 | TRBV12-3/TRBV12-4 | CASSLRGRTGAHTEAFF
NA | TRBV20-1 | CSAHPTRFGQTQYF
TRBD1 | TRBV11-1 | CASSLTGRSLNEQFF
TRBD1 | TRBV29-1 | CSALTTGMNTEAFF
TRBD1 | TRBV12-3/TRBV12-4 | CASSPRPGQVLSFDQPQHF
NA | TRBV20-1 | CSARISHGFGDVTGETQYF
NA | TRBV5-1 | CASSPITDSQETQYF
NA | TRBV18 | CASSSLSEGGNEQFF
TRBD2 | TRBV6-1 | CASSSLAGLFETQYF
NA | TRBV4-1 | CASSHPPGGTEAFF
NA | TRBV29-1 | CSVGGWDTEAFF
NA | TRBV20-1 | CSAGRPGAKGEQYF
NA | TRBV29-1 | CSVVGRFYNEQFF
TRBD2 | TRBV27 | CASSVTGLAGAEQYF
NA | TRBV10-3 | CAISESVNILYNEQFF
TRBD2 | TRBV7-2 | CASSLAGGSVDEQFF
TRBD1 | TRBV7-9 | CASKGTAMNTEAFF
TRBD1 | TRBV12-3/TRBV12-4 | CASQRDRGPPSYEQYF
NA | TRBV21-1 | CASNWDRGAPQHF
NA | TRBV20-1 | CSARVPGRPNTEAFF
NA | TRBV20-1 | CSARDGGTGGYTF
TRBD1 | TRBV12-3/TRBV12-4 | CASSTGGKGTEAFF
TRBD1 | TRBV27 | CASSSPGQGDDEQFF
NA | TRBV21-1 | CASSKAGEGNTIYF
TRBD2 | TRBV12-3/TRBV12-4 | CASSLLAGVKNEQFF
NA | TRBV24-1 | CATSGQEAYNEQFF
NA | TRBV6-2/TRBV6-3 | CASSLLPLDLEETQYF
NA | TRBV7-8 | CASSPEGGRTAYSNQPQHF
NA | TRBV20-1 | CSASWERVYGYTF
TRBD2 | TRBV6-4 | CASSRLVGGRPSSYNEQFF
NA | TRBV12-3/TRBV12-4 | CASTLTGTQYF
NA | TRBV4-2 | CASSQDLGTPSYNEQFF
TRBD2 | TRBV20-1 | CALRSGGSYNEQFF
NA | TRBV6-5 | CASSYSGGSHETQYF
TRBD2 | TRBV7-2 | CASSLAGLAEFTDTQYF
TRBD1 | TRBV10-3 | CAISDGQDDYGYTF
NA | TRBV4-3 | CASSQDEWGGTDTQYF
NA | TRBV5-8 | CASSLEPRRNTEAFF
TRBD1 | TRBV7-6 | CASSPRGLPYNEQFF
NA | TRBV6-5 | CASSYPLRDEEQFF